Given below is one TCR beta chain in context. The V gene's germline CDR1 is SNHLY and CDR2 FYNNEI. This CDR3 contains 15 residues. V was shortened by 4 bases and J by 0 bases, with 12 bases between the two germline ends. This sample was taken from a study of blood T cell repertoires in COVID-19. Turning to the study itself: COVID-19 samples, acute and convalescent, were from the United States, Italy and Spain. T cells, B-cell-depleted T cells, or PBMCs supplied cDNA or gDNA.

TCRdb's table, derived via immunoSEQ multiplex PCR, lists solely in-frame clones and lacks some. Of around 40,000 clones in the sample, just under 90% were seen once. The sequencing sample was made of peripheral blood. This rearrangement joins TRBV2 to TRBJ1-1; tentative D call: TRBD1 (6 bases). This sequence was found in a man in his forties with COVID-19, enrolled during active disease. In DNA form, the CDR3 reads TGTGCCAGCAGTGGGGACACATTTATGAACACTGAAGCTTTCTTT. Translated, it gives CASSGDTFMNTEAFF.